These T cell receptor beta chains were read from a single sample in a study of blood T cell repertoires in COVID-19. Libraries were prepared by immunoSEQ multiplex PCR; TCRdb keeps only in-frame clonotypes and omits some of them. Of approximately 120,000 clones listed, around 88% were seen once; the top ten hold about 18%. Sequenced material: peripheral blood. These receptors were obtained from a human donor with acute or convalescent COVID-19. The donor label of this sample is uncertain. CDR3s include the opening cysteine and the closing phenylalanine or tryptophan. Each record gives: D gene, J gene, V gene, clone size, CDR3 DNA, CDR3 protein. A D gene is named only where the DNA matches it firmly. Clone sizes are given selectively: once, few, many, or a class where the clone is expanded.

D gene: TRBD2
J gene: TRBJ2-2
V gene: TRBV20-1
clone size: NA
CDR3 DNA: TGCAGTGCTAGTCGGCTAGCGGGATTGGCCGGGGAGCTGTTTTTT
CDR3 protein: CSASRLAGLAGELFF

D gene: NA
J gene: TRBJ2-2
V gene: TRBV6-5
clone size: NA
CDR3 DNA: TGTGCCAGCAGTTACCTACACAGGGCGAACACCGGGGAGCTGTTTTTT
CDR3 protein: CASSYLHRANTGELFF

D gene: NA
J gene: TRBJ1-1
V gene: TRBV14
clone size: NA
CDR3 DNA: TGTGCCAGCAGCCAAGTAGCAGGGTCGGTGAACACTGAAGCTTTCTTT
CDR3 protein: CASSQVAGSVNTEAFF

D gene: NA
J gene: TRBJ1-2
V gene: TRBV12-5
clone size: once
CDR3 DNA: TGTGCTAGTGGCACAGGTAACACCTATGGCTACACCTTC
CDR3 protein: CASGTGNTYGYTF

D gene: NA
J gene: TRBJ1-5
V gene: TRBV7-3
clone size: NA
CDR3 DNA: TGTGCCAGCAGCCGTCCCAAATCAGGTCAGCCCCAGCATTTT
CDR3 protein: CASSRPKSGQPQHF

D gene: NA
J gene: TRBJ1-2
V gene: TRBV3-1/TRBV3-2
clone size: many
CDR3 DNA: TGTGCCAGCAGCCAACAGGGGAACACTTATGGCTACACCTTC
CDR3 protein: CASSQQGNTYGYTF

D gene: NA
J gene: TRBJ1-4
V gene: TRBV19
clone size: NA
CDR3 DNA: TGTGCCAGTAGTGTCTCGGGTGTGGAAAAACTGTTTTTT
CDR3 protein: CASSVSGVEKLFF

D gene: TRBD2
J gene: TRBJ2-5
V gene: TRBV7-2
clone size: few
CDR3 DNA: TGTGCCAGCAGCTTAATGGGTAGCGGGAGAGAGACCCAGTACTTC
CDR3 protein: CASSLMGSGRETQYF

D gene: NA
J gene: TRBJ1-1
V gene: TRBV19
clone size: NA
CDR3 DNA: TGTGCCAGTAGGGACAGGAACACTGAAGCTTTCTTT
CDR3 protein: CASRDRNTEAFF

D gene: TRBD2
J gene: TRBJ2-7
V gene: TRBV19
clone size: once
CDR3 DNA: TGTGCCAGTAGTTCCCTCGGCGGGGGGATACGAGAAAGAAACTACGAGCAGTACTTC
CDR3 protein: CASSSLGGGIRERNYEQYF

D gene: TRBD2
J gene: TRBJ2-2
V gene: TRBV24-1
clone size: NA
CDR3 DNA: TGTGCCACCAGTGCTTCGACTAGCGGGTTTACCGGGGAGCTGTTTTTT
CDR3 protein: CATSASTSGFTGELFF

D gene: TRBD1
J gene: TRBJ2-7
V gene: TRBV10-2
clone size: NA
CDR3 DNA: TGCGCCCGCAGTCGACAGGGGAAGGAGCAGTACTTC
CDR3 protein: CARSRQGKEQYF

D gene: NA
J gene: TRBJ1-2
V gene: TRBV5-1
clone size: NA
CDR3 DNA: TGCGCCAGCAGCCCCGGATCAGGGGATGGCTACACCTTC
CDR3 protein: CASSPGSGDGYTF

D gene: NA
J gene: TRBJ1-3
V gene: TRBV4-2
clone size: NA
CDR3 DNA: TGTGCCAGCAGCCAACGGGACACAAAAACAGGAAACACCATATATTTT
CDR3 protein: CASSQRDTKTGNTIYF

D gene: TRBD2
J gene: TRBJ2-5
V gene: TRBV2
clone size: NA
CDR3 DNA: TGTGCCAGCAGTGAGACTAGCGGGGGGGGCATGGAGACCCAGTACTTC
CDR3 protein: CASSETSGGGMETQYF

D gene: NA
J gene: TRBJ2-1
V gene: TRBV3-1/TRBV3-2
clone size: NA
CDR3 DNA: TGTGCCAGCAGCCAAGAGCGTTATGAGCAGTTCTTC
CDR3 protein: CASSQERYEQFF

D gene: NA
J gene: TRBJ2-5
V gene: TRBV9
clone size: NA
CDR3 DNA: TGTGCCAGCAGCGTAGTTGGTAGCGCAGACCAAGAGACCCAGTACTTC
CDR3 protein: CASSVVGSADQETQYF

D gene: TRBD1
J gene: TRBJ2-1
V gene: TRBV19
clone size: NA
CDR3 DNA: TGTGCCAGTAGTATAGGACAGGGGAATGGGGACAATGAGCAGTTCTTC
CDR3 protein: CASSIGQGNGDNEQFF

D gene: TRBD1
J gene: TRBJ2-4
V gene: TRBV19
clone size: NA
CDR3 DNA: TGTGCCAGTAGCCAACAGGGGAGTGGGAACATTCAGTACTTC
CDR3 protein: CASSQQGSGNIQYF

D gene: NA
J gene: TRBJ1-5
V gene: TRBV6-1
clone size: NA
CDR3 DNA: TGTGCCAGCAGTGATGGTCAGACAAGCAATCAGCCCCAGCATTTT
CDR3 protein: CASSDGQTSNQPQHF

D gene: NA
J gene: TRBJ1-4
V gene: TRBV6-6
clone size: NA
CDR3 DNA: TGTGCCAGCAGTCAAACAGGGACAACTAATGAAAAACTGTTTTTT
CDR3 protein: CASSQTGTTNEKLFF

D gene: TRBD2
J gene: TRBJ2-7
V gene: TRBV7-2
clone size: NA
CDR3 DNA: TGTGCCAGCAGCCAAATAAGGACTAGCGCGAACCCCCACGAGCAGTACTTC
CDR3 protein: CASSQIRTSANPHEQYF

D gene: TRBD1
J gene: TRBJ2-7
V gene: TRBV27
clone size: NA
CDR3 DNA: TGTGCCAGCAGTACCGGGACAGGACCTCTCCAGCAGTACTTC
CDR3 protein: CASSTGTGPLQQYF

D gene: NA
J gene: TRBJ1-2
V gene: TRBV5-4
clone size: NA
CDR3 DNA: TGTGCCAGCAGCTTGAGATCCGGGGTTCAAGGCTATGGCTACACCTTC
CDR3 protein: CASSLRSGVQGYGYTF

D gene: TRBD2
J gene: TRBJ2-1
V gene: TRBV6-2/TRBV6-3
clone size: NA
CDR3 DNA: TGTGCCAGCAGTTCACAACCGGGACTAGCGGGGGACGTAAATGAGCAGTTCTTC
CDR3 protein: CASSSQPGLAGDVNEQFF

D gene: NA
J gene: TRBJ2-2
V gene: TRBV28
clone size: NA
CDR3 DNA: TGTGCCAGCAGTCTCTATGCCGGGGAGCTGTTTTTT
CDR3 protein: CASSLYAGELFF

D gene: TRBD2
J gene: TRBJ2-5
V gene: TRBV7-8
clone size: NA
CDR3 DNA: TGTGCCAGCAGCTCCGGGACTAGTGGGTTGGTGGCCCAGTACTTC
CDR3 protein: CASSSGTSGLVAQYF

D gene: TRBD2
J gene: TRBJ2-3
V gene: TRBV7-7
clone size: NA
CDR3 DNA: TGTGCCAGCAGCGTTAGCGGGAGCACAGATACGCAGTATTTT
CDR3 protein: CASSVSGSTDTQYF

D gene: NA
J gene: TRBJ2-1
V gene: TRBV9
clone size: NA
CDR3 DNA: TGTGCCAGCAGCGGAGACCGACTAGTCTCTGAGCAGTTCTTC
CDR3 protein: CASSGDRLVSEQFF

D gene: NA
J gene: TRBJ2-1
V gene: TRBV18
clone size: NA
CDR3 DNA: TGTGCCAGCTCACCCAATTCAGGCAATGAGCAGTTCTTC
CDR3 protein: CASSPNSGNEQFF

D gene: NA
J gene: TRBJ2-5
V gene: TRBV12-3/TRBV12-4
clone size: NA
CDR3 DNA: TGTGCCAGCAGTTCCATCCCCGGGGAGACCCAGTACTTC
CDR3 protein: CASSSIPGETQYF

D gene: NA
J gene: TRBJ2-7
V gene: TRBV7-9
clone size: few
CDR3 DNA: TGTGCCAGCAGCAACTACGGACAGAACTACGAGCAGTACTTC
CDR3 protein: CASSNYGQNYEQYF

D gene: TRBD1
J gene: TRBJ2-5
V gene: TRBV15
clone size: NA
CDR3 DNA: TGTGCCACCAGCAGGGGACAGGGATTTTTTGGGGAGACCCAGTACTTC
CDR3 protein: CATSRGQGFFGETQYF

D gene: NA
J gene: TRBJ1-5
V gene: TRBV19
clone size: NA
CDR3 DNA: TGTGCCAGTACCCCTCCGGGGGGTGCTCAGCCCCAGCATTTT
CDR3 protein: CASTPPGGAQPQHF

D gene: NA
J gene: TRBJ1-1
V gene: TRBV28
clone size: NA
CDR3 DNA: TGTGCCAGCAGTTTAACCGGTTTCACTGAAGCTTTCTTT
CDR3 protein: CASSLTGFTEAFF

D gene: NA
J gene: TRBJ1-3
V gene: TRBV30
clone size: NA
CDR3 DNA: TGTGCCTGGAGTAGCGCGGAGCTCTCTGGAAACACCATATATTTT
CDR3 protein: CAWSSAELSGNTIYF

D gene: NA
J gene: TRBJ2-4
V gene: TRBV19
clone size: few
CDR3 DNA: TGTGCCAGTAGTATTTTGGGGGGAGCCAAAAACATTCAGTACTTC
CDR3 protein: CASSILGGAKNIQYF

D gene: NA
J gene: TRBJ2-5
V gene: TRBV6-2/TRBV6-3
clone size: NA
CDR3 DNA: TGTGCCAGCAGCCGCTCGAGGGCAGAGACCCAGTACTTC
CDR3 protein: CASSRSRAETQYF

D gene: NA
J gene: TRBJ1-6
V gene: TRBV21-1
clone size: NA
CDR3 DNA: TGTGCCAGCAGAAAACCCAAAATCCATCAGCGAAAGGATAATTCACCCCTCCACTTT
CDR3 protein: CASRKPKIHQRKDNSPLHF

D gene: TRBD1
J gene: TRBJ1-2
V gene: TRBV6-1
clone size: NA
CDR3 DNA: TGTGCCAGCAGTGAAGGGACAGGGACCAACTATGGCTACACCTTC
CDR3 protein: CASSEGTGTNYGYTF

D gene: NA
J gene: TRBJ1-2
V gene: TRBV28
clone size: NA
CDR3 DNA: TGTGCCAGCAGTTTGTGGAGAGGTGGCTACACCTTC
CDR3 protein: CASSLWRGGYTF

D gene: TRBD2
J gene: TRBJ2-2
V gene: TRBV7-9
clone size: NA
CDR3 DNA: TGTGCCAGCAGCTTTGGGACTAGCGGGATCTCCGGGGAGCTGTTTTTT
CDR3 protein: CASSFGTSGISGELFF

D gene: NA
J gene: TRBJ1-5
V gene: TRBV4-3
clone size: NA
CDR3 DNA: TGCGCCAGCAGCCAAGATGATGGGGGGAATCAGCCCCAGCATTTT
CDR3 protein: CASSQDDGGNQPQHF

D gene: TRBD2
J gene: TRBJ2-3
V gene: TRBV10-3
clone size: NA
CDR3 DNA: TGTGCCTCCGCTAGACTGGCGGGGGGCTTGGATACGCAGTATTTT
CDR3 protein: CASARLAGGLDTQYF

D gene: NA
J gene: TRBJ1-2
V gene: TRBV10-3
clone size: NA
CDR3 DNA: TGTGCCACTGGACAGATCAATCGGAATGGCTACACCTTC
CDR3 protein: CATGQINRNGYTF

D gene: TRBD1
J gene: TRBJ1-2
V gene: TRBV6-5
clone size: NA
CDR3 DNA: TGTGCCAGCAGAGGGGGCTTCGGTAACTATGGCTACACCTTC
CDR3 protein: CASRGGFGNYGYTF

D gene: NA
J gene: TRBJ2-7
V gene: TRBV20-1
clone size: NA
CDR3 DNA: TGCAGTGCACAGAGTTACTACGAGCAGTACTTC
CDR3 protein: CSAQSYYEQYF

D gene: TRBD2
J gene: TRBJ2-5
V gene: TRBV4-2
clone size: NA
CDR3 DNA: TGTGCCAGCAGCCAAGATCGGGGCGGGGGAAAAGAGACCCAGTACTTC
CDR3 protein: CASSQDRGGGKETQYF

D gene: TRBD1
J gene: TRBJ1-6
V gene: TRBV7-7
clone size: once
CDR3 DNA: TGTGCCAGCAGCCCAAACAGGGGGTCACCCCTCCACTTT
CDR3 protein: CASSPNRGSPLHF

D gene: TRBD2
J gene: TRBJ2-3
V gene: TRBV7-9
clone size: NA
CDR3 DNA: TGTGCCAGCAGCCCAGGGACTAGGCAGTATTTT
CDR3 protein: CASSPGTRQYF

D gene: NA
J gene: TRBJ2-7
V gene: TRBV7-2
clone size: NA
CDR3 DNA: TGTGCCAGCAGCGTATCGGGACTTTCGGGCGAGCAGTACTTC
CDR3 protein: CASSVSGLSGEQYF

D gene: TRBD1
J gene: TRBJ1-2
V gene: TRBV30
clone size: NA
CDR3 DNA: TGTGCCTGGAGTGTACAGGGGCTTTATTATGGCTACACCTTC
CDR3 protein: CAWSVQGLYYGYTF

D gene: NA
J gene: TRBJ1-2
V gene: TRBV6-2/TRBV6-3
clone size: once
CDR3 DNA: TGTGCCAGCAGTCATGGTCCGAGCGGGGGCTATGGCTACACCTTC
CDR3 protein: CASSHGPSGGYGYTF

D gene: TRBD2
J gene: TRBJ2-1
V gene: TRBV11-2
clone size: once
CDR3 DNA: TGTGCCAGCCGCTTAGCGGGAGGGCTTGATGAGCAGTTCTTC
CDR3 protein: CASRLAGGLDEQFF